This T cell receptor beta chain was captured by sequencing in a study of control samples from healthy donors and cancer patients. Data came from immunoSEQ multiplex PCR; TCRdb stores just in-frame clones and leaves some out. The data hold over 150,000 clones, with around 96% observed a single time. Germline V CDR1 and CDR2: SGHRS, YFSETQ. The CDR3 spans 16 residues. V was clipped by 0 bases and J by 1 base, with 11 bases between them. Sequencing was performed on blood. This clonotype was sampled from a middle-aged man in good health. J is TRBJ2-1 and V is TRBV5-1; D unclear. This chain's CDR3 is CASSLAEDPSYNEQFF. CDR3 DNA: TGCGCCAGCAGCTTGGCCGAGGACCCTTCCTACAATGAGCAGTTCTTC. Together with reference TRBV5-1 and TRBJ2-1, the CDR3 gives the full variable domain: KAGVTQTPRYLIKTRGQQVTLSCSPISGHRSVSWYQQTPGQGLQFLFEYFSETQRNKGNFPGRFSGRQFSNSRSEMNVSTLELGDSALYLCASSLAEDPSYNEQFFGPGTRLTVL.